This TCR beta chain appears in the sequencing data of a study of T cell repertoires in cytomegalovirus infection. The wider study: Evidence of both CMV infection and a matching HLA type came from public TCR beta signatures. Study-wide results and limits: There were HLA-C-restricted CMV-specific TCR beta clonotypes dominating the ex vivo response. Using cumulative public TCR beta family frequency, the authors identified those who carried CMV together with the relevant HLA.

Trimming cost V 5 bases and J 4 bases, with 10 bases left between them. CDR1 is SGHVS, CDR2 FNYEAQ, per germline. The CDR3 spans 13 residues. TCRdb re-called the reads through MiXCR, storing one row per CDR3 protein. This table has 600,000 to 800,000 distinct CDR3 sequences, approximately 24% appearing once. Many counts were recorded for this clonotype. Its cognate antigen is unknown. The chain has TRBV7-6 and TRBJ2-3, with a weak D call TRBD1 (5 bases). The origin of this receptor is a human donor in good health (CMV status not recorded). Some clones in this sample may be carry-over from other donors' samples. Input material: CD8+ T cells from PBMCs. CDR3 loop: CASSIDSADTQYF. The CDR3 DNA is TGTGCCAGCAGCATAGACAGTGCAGATACGCAGTATTTT.